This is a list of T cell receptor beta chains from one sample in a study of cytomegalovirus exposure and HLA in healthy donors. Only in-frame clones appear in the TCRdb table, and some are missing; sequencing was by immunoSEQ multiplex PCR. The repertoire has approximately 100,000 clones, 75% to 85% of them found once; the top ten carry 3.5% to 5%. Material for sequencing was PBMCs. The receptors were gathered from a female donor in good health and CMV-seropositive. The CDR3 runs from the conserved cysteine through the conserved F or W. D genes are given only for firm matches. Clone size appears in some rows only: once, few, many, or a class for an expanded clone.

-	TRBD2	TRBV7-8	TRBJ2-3	TGTGCCAGCAGCCTCGGGACTAGCGGGGGAGGTTATACGCAGTATTTT	CASSLGTSGGGYTQYF
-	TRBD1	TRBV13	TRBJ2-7	TGTGCCAGCAGCCCCTCCCCCGGGACAGGGGGGCATCCCTCCTACGAGCAGTACTTC	CASSPSPGTGGHPSYEQYF
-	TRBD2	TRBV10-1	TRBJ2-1	TGCGCCAGCAGTGAGAGGGGGACTAGCGGGAGGCCAGAGCAGTTCTTC	CASSERGTSGRPEQFF
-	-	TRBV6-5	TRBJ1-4	TGTGCCAGCAGTGATGGGGGGGCTAATGAAAAACTGTTTTTT	CASSDGGANEKLFF
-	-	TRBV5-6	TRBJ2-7	TGTGCCAGCAGCCCTTTAGGGGTCGGTCGCTCCTACGAGCAGTACTTC	CASSPLGVGRSYEQYF
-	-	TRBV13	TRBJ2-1	TGTGCCAGCACCCTTTTGGGCGCCGCACACAATGAGCAGTTCTTC	CASTLLGAAHNEQFF
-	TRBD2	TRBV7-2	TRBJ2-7	TGTGCCAGCAGCCCTCGGGGACTAGCGGTGTCCTACGAGCAGTACTTC	CASSPRGLAVSYEQYF
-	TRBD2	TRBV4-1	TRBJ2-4	TGCGCCAGCAGCCAAGATGTAGCGGGGCCCACCTGGTCCAAAAACAGTCAGTACTTC	CASSQDVAGPTWSKNSQYF
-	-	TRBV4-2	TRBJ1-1	TGTGCCAGCAGCCAAGCCGGTAGTGAAGCTTTCTTT	CASSQAGSEAFF
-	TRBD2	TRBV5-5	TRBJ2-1	TGTGCCAGCAGCTTAGGGAGCGGGAGGGGGTACAATGAGCAGTTCTTC	CASSLGSGRGYNEQFF
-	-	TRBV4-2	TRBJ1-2	TGTGCCAGCAGCCAAGACGCTAACTATGGCTACACCTTC	CASSQDANYGYTF
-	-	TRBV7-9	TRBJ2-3	TGTGCCAGCAGCTTTCCCAACCGCTTGGCGGGGAACACAGATACGCAGTATTTT	CASSFPNRLAGNTDTQYF
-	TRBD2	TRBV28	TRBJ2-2	TGTGCCAGTATGGGGGGACTAGCCCTAGGCACCGGGGAGCTGTTTTTT	CASMGGLALGTGELFF
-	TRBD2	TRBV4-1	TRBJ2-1	TGCGCCAGCAGCCTACCGGGACTAGCGGGAGGGAGCTCCTACAATGAGCAGTTCTTC	CASSLPGLAGGSSYNEQFF
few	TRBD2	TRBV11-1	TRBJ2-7	TGTGCCAGCAGCTCACCCGGGCGGGAGACTCCTTACGAGCAGTACTTC	CASSSPGRETPYEQYF
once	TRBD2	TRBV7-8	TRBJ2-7	TGTGCCAGCAGCTTAGGCAGCGGGATTTTCGAGCAGTACTTC	CASSLGSGIFEQYF
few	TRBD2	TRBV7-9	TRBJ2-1	TGTGCCAGCATGCTTGGAAGGGTAGCGGGGCTGAACAATGAGCAGTTCTTC	CASMLGRVAGLNNEQFF